This entry lists 21 T cell receptor beta chains sequenced from one sample in a study of response to subunit inactivated influenza vaccine. TCRdb re-derived calls from the RT-PCR reads in MiXCR, one entry per CDR3 protein. The sample lists roughly 500,000 distinct CDR3 sequences, around 25% occurring once. The input for sequencing was CD4+ T cells sorted from PBMCs, taken around 5 days after vaccination. The receptors shown here come from a man in his fifties who received an inactivated influenza vaccine.

This clonotype was counted between two and nine times. The V call is TRBV29-1, the J call TRBJ2-7, with 7 bases lining up with TRBD2. The CDR3 consists of 12 residues. J lost 1 base, V lost 7 bases, and 4 bases had no gene match. CDR1 is SQVTM and CDR2 is ANQGSEA in the germline V gene. CDR3 DNA sequence: TGCAGCGCTGGGGACTATTCCTACGAGCAGTACTTC. It yields the protein CSAGDYSYEQYF.

The chain employs TRBV24-1 and TRBJ1-5, with 7 bases aligning to TRBD1. V shed 3 bases, J shed 5 bases, and the junction held 3 bases outside the gene matches. The CDR3 runs 14 residues. From germline, CDR1 is KGHDR and CDR2 SFDVKD. CDR3: CATSDPDRDQPQHF. The DNA for the CDR3 is TGTGCCACCAGTGATCCCGACAGGGATCAGCCCCAGCATTTT.

This clonotype showed up just a few times. The J gene is TRBJ2-7, the V gene TRBV4-2, with 7 bases aligning to TRBD2. The CDR3 is 14 residues long. Germline loops: CDR1 LGHNA, CDR2 YNFKEQ. The V gene end was trimmed by 0 bases and the J gene end by 6 bases; junction bases not matched to a gene: 5. The CDR3 DNA sequence: TGTGCCAGCAGCCAAGATCTCTGGGGGGGCGAGCAGTACTTC. It codes for CASSQDLWGGEQYF.

This clonotype has just a few counts. The chain links TRBV5-1 to TRBJ1-6; D is undetermined. The CDR3 has 14 residues. Germline-derived CDR1 and CDR2 are SGHRS and YFSETQ. V was cut by 2 bases and J by 7 bases, with 10 bases left in between. The CDR3 sequence: CASSLGDGNSPLHF. The CDR3 DNA is TGCGCCAGCAGCTTAGGCGACGGAAATTCACCCCTCCACTTT.

This clonotype was seen repeatedly, ten times or more. The V call is TRBV5-1, the J call TRBJ2-3, with D uncertain. The CDR3 has 14 amino acids. CDR1 is SGHRS, CDR2 YFSETQ, per germline. Trimming pared 3 bases from V and 0 bases from J, leaving 8 bases between. This CDR3 reads CASSWKDSTDTQYF. For the CDR3, the DNA is TGCGCCAGCAGCTGGAAGGACAGCACAGATACGCAGTATTTT.

The rearrangement links TRBV10-2 to TRBJ2-6; D unresolved. CDR3 length: 15 amino acids. The V end lost 2 bases, the J end lost 2 bases, and 7 bases lay between the germline ends. Looked up from germline, CDR1 is WSHSY and CDR2 is SAAADI. CDR3 protein: CASSEPSAGANVLTF. CDR3 coding DNA: TGCGCCAGCAGTGAGCCCTCCGCTGGGGCCAACGTCCTGACTTTC.

J is TRBJ2-7 and V is TRBV7-6, with TRBD2 identical over 8 bases. The V segment lost 1 base and the J segment 3 bases; nucleotides outside the gene matches: 8. The CDR3 extends over 16 amino acids. Germline CDR1 is SGHVS and CDR2 is FNYEAQ. This chain's CDR3 is CASSLVAGLVGYEQYF. CDR3 bases: TGTGCCAGCAGCTTAGTAGCGGGACTAGTGGGCTACGAGCAGTACTTC.

The V and J genes are TRBV9 and TRBJ1-5, with D tentatively TRBD1 (5 bases). The CDR3 runs to 13 residues. V was clipped by 3 bases and J by 4 bases, with 8 bases between them. Germline assignment: CDR1 SGDLS and CDR2 YYNGEE. The CDR3 sequence: CASSADTNQPQHF. The CDR3 DNA sequence: TGTGCCAGCAGCGCGGACACGAATCAGCCCCAGCATTTT.

V usage is TRBV15 and J usage is TRBJ2-7, with 12 bases identical to TRBD2. Germline V CDR1 and CDR2: LNHNV, YYDKDF (reference sequence). V lost 8 bases to trimming and J lost 2 bases; unmatched junction nucleotides: 1. The CDR3 runs 13 residues. The CDR3 here is CATRTSGTYEQYF. In DNA, the CDR3 is TGTGCCACCCGGACTAGCGGGACCTACGAGCAGTACTTC.

This clonotype was picked up a small number of times. The rearrangement joins TRBV12-3 or TRBV12-4 to TRBJ1-4, with D perhaps TRBD1 (6 bases). V lost 5 bases and J lost 8, with 18 bases in between. This CDR3 spans 15 amino acids. CDR3 nucleotides: TGTGCCAGCAGTATCGGGGGGGGCTATAGCGAAAAACTGTTTTTT. Amino acid sequence: CASSIGGGYSEKLFF.

V usage is TRBV20-1 and J usage is TRBJ2-2; D perhaps matches TRBD1 (6 bases). The V end was cut by 0 bases, the J end by 4 bases, with 9 bases between. CDR1 and CDR2 (germline): DFQATT, SNEGSKA (reference sequence). This CDR3 comprises 14 residues. This CDR3 is CSAREAGATGELFF. CDR3 sequence (DNA): TGCAGTGCTAGAGAGGCAGGGGCCACCGGGGAGCTGTTTTTT.

The chain has TRBV6-1 and TRBJ2-5; D tentatively reads TRBD1 or TRBD2 (5 bases each). The CDR3 consists of 14 residues. The germline V and J ends were trimmed by 2 bases and 4 bases, with 11 bases remaining between them. The V gene's germline CDR1 is MNHNS and CDR2 SASEGT. DNA of the CDR3: TGTGCCAGCAGTGAAACAGCAGGGAGAGAGACCCAGTACTTC. Residues: CASSETAGRETQYF.

The table lists this clonotype with a count of one. This sequence joins TRBV7-8 and TRBJ1-3, with D perhaps matching TRBD1 (6 bases). The CDR3 totals 16 residues. The V gene lost 5 bases and the J gene lost 2 bases, with 16 bases spanning the gap. Germline V gene data show CDR1 as SGHVS and CDR2 as FQNEAQ. CDR3 residues: CASSPDRFFPGNTIYF. The CDR3 coding sequence is TGTGCCAGCAGCCCTGACAGGTTCTTCCCTGGAAACACCATATATTTT.

This clonotype has a count of ten or more. This chain connects TRBV5-1 to TRBJ1-2; 10 positions agree with TRBD1. The CDR3 has 13 amino acids. V lost 4 bases to trimming and J lost 7 bases; unmatched junction nucleotides: 4. The germline V gene encodes CDR1 SGHRS and CDR2 YFSETQ. This CDR3 reads CASSPGTGVGYTF. Here the CDR3 DNA reads TGCGCCAGCAGCCCCGGGACAGGGGTTGGCTACACCTTC.

This clonotype was observed a few times. This chain connects TRBV3-1 to TRBJ2-1, with D perhaps TRBD2 (7 bases). This CDR3 has 13 residues. Trimming stripped 0 bases from V and 11 bases from J, with 11 bases between. CDR1 and CDR2 from the germline V gene are LGHDT and YNNKEL (reference sequence). The CDR3 here is CASSQDTGGQQFF. The CDR3 DNA reads as TGTGCCAGCAGCCAAGATACGGGGGGCCAGCAGTTCTTC.

This clonotype was recorded a few times. The genes are TRBV5-1 and TRBJ2-1, with D perhaps assigned TRBD1 or TRBD2 (5 bases each). V was shortened by 0 bases and J by 9 bases, with 16 bases between the two germline ends. The CDR3 totals 15 residues. Germline V gives CDR1 SGHRS, CDR2 YFSETQ. The CDR3 DNA reads as TGCGCCAGCAGCTTGGAACCGGTGGGGACCAGTGAGCAGTTCTTC. This sequence encodes CASSLEPVGTSEQFF.

In this sample, this clonotype turned up many times. The chain is built from TRBV7-2 and TRBJ1-5; the D is unclear. Germline CDR1 is SGHTA and CDR2 is FQGNSA. This CDR3 spans 15 amino acids. Between the trimmed V and J ends, which lost 2 bases and 7 bases, there was a span of 15 bases. CDR3 nucleotides: TGTGCCAGCAGCTTAAGATCGGCGGCTAGCCAGCCCCAGCATTTT. Encoded protein: CASSLRSAASQPQHF.

This clonotype was seen only once. The CDR3 nucleotides are TGTGCCAGCAGCTTAGCGAGGACAGGTCCGTCCCCACAGTTTACGCAGTATTTT. This gives the protein CASSLARTGPSPQFTQYF. The genes are TRBV11-1 and TRBJ2-3, with 7 bases that match TRBD1. Trimming cost V 0 bases and J 8 bases; bases outside gene matches: 17. The CDR3 runs to 18 residues. The germline V gene encodes CDR1 SGHAT and CDR2 FQDESV (reference sequence).

This clonotype appeared a few times. This chain connects TRBV28 to TRBJ2-7; 9 bases are shared with TRBD1. Trimming cost V 5 bases and J 3 bases; bases outside gene matches: 23. The CDR3 is 20 amino acids. Per the germline V gene, CDR1 is MDHEN and CDR2 is SYDVKM. CDR3 region: CASSATLGINPGQGIYEQYF. The CDR3 nucleotides read TGTGCCAGCAGTGCAACCTTAGGGATTAATCCGGGACAGGGTATCTACGAGCAGTACTTC.

The chain joins TRBV25-1 to TRBJ2-3; tentatively, D is TRBD2 (5 bases). Germline V gene lookup returns CDR1 MGHDK and CDR2 SYGVNS. The CDR3 is 12 residues long. The V end lost 1 base, the J end lost 10 bases, and 9 bases lay between the germline ends. CDR3 bases: TGTGCCAGCAGTGAATGGGAGCGTGCGCAGTATTTT. Amino acids: CASSEWERAQYF.

The CDR3 coding sequence is TGTGCCTGGATTCGGACAGGGTCCCAAGAGACCCAGTACTTC. The encoded protein is CAWIRTGSQETQYF. The chain employs TRBV30 and TRBJ2-5, with 8 bases matching TRBD1. CDR1 GTSNPN and CDR2 SVGIG come from the germline V gene (reference sequence). The length of the CDR3 is 14 residues. J gave up 1 base and V 4 bases, and 5 bases lay outside the gene matches.